The 17 T cell receptor beta chains below all came from one sample that was sequenced in a study of T cells in localized non-small cell lung cancer. Assay used: immunoSEQ multiplex PCR; TCRdb lists only in-frame clones, some missing. The sample records about 40,000 clones, around 90% being singletons. The material was PBMCs, obtained before any cancer treatment. The receptors derive from a woman aged 35-75 years with stage II lung adenocarcinoma.

The V and J genes are TRBV10-2 and TRBJ2-1, with 11 bases matching TRBD2. With 6 bases clipped from V and 3 bases from J, the junction kept 7 bases outside the gene matches. CDR1 WSHSY and CDR2 SAAADI come from the germline V gene. There are 16 residues in the CDR3. In nucleotides, the CDR3 is TGCGCCAGCAGGGTTAGCGGGGGGGCTCTCTACAATGAGCAGTTCTTC. Amino acid sequence: CASRVSGGALYNEQFF.

The chain uses TRBV28 and TRBJ2-1, with D unresolved. Germline CDR1 is MDHEN and CDR2 is SYDVKM. The V and J ends lost 5 bases and 4 bases respectively, with 9 bases between them. The length of the CDR3 is 13 residues. CDR3 protein: CASSLFQYNEQFF. The DNA for the CDR3 is TGTGCCAGCAGTCTCTTTCAGTACAATGAGCAGTTCTTC. The full variable domain, in which reference TRBV28 and TRBJ2-1 provide the parts outside the CDR3, is DVKVTQSSRYLVKRTGEKVFLECVQDMDHENMFWYRQDPGLGLRLIYFSYDVKMKEKGDIPEGYSVSREKKERFSLILESASTNQTSMYLCASSLFQYNEQFFGPGTRLTVL.

The V and J genes are TRBV19 and TRBJ2-3; D is undetermined. The germline gives CDR1 LNHDA, CDR2 SQIVND (reference sequence). The ends were cut back, 5 bases at V and 3 bases at J, with 12 bases in the middle. The CDR3 totals 14 residues. CDR3 nucleotides: TGTGCCAGTAGTCTCGGGCCCTTGACAGATACGCAGTATTTT. It specifies CASSLGPLTDTQYF.

This chain uses TRBV19 with TRBJ1-5; D not certain. V was shortened by 1 base and J by 0 bases, with 10 bases between the two germline ends. The CDR3 loop spans 16 amino acids. Per germline, CDR1 LNHDA and CDR2 SQIVND (reference sequence). CDR3 protein: CASSIGGVFSNQPQHF. CDR3 nucleotide sequence: TGTGCCAGTAGTATAGGAGGAGTCTTTAGCAATCAGCCCCAGCATTTT. Supplemented by reference TRBV19 and TRBJ1-5, the full variable domain reads DGGITQSPKYLFRKEGQNVTLSCEQNLNHDAMYWYRQDPGQGLRLIYYSQIVNDFQKGDIAEGYSVSREKKESFPLTVTSAQKNPTAFYLCASSIGGVFSNQPQHFGDGTRLSIL.

This CDR3 is CASSEFLTREQYF. In DNA form, the CDR3 reads TGTGCCAGCAGTGAGTTTTTGACCCGCGAGCAGTACTTC. The chain uses TRBV2 and TRBJ2-7; D is ambiguous. The CDR3 is made up of 13 amino acids. V was shortened by 3 bases and J by 6 bases, with 12 bases between the two germline ends. Looked up from germline, CDR1 is SNHLY and CDR2 is FYNNEI.

This chain links TRBV7-3 with TRBJ2-5, with 8 bases identical to TRBD2. The V gene's germline CDR1 is SGHTA and CDR2 FQGTGA. The V gene end was trimmed by 5 bases and the J gene end by 2 bases; junction bases not matched to a gene: 7. The CDR3 loop spans 15 amino acids. The CDR3 bases are TGTGCCAGCAGCCCCGGGGGGGAGCGGCAAGAGACCCAGTACTTC. It codes for CASSPGGERQETQYF.

The V gene is TRBV27, the J gene TRBJ2-7, with 8 nucleotides matching TRBD1. The trim removed 3 bases at V and 2 bases at J, leaving 6 bases unmatched. The CDR3 is made up of 15 amino acids. Germline CDR1 reads MNHEY; CDR2 reads SMNVEV (reference sequence). DNA of the CDR3: TGTGCCAGCAGTTTGTTTACAGGGGGTCCCTACGAGCAGTACTTC. This codes for CASSLFTGGPYEQYF.

The V and J genes are TRBV7-9 and TRBJ1-2, with a weak D call TRBD1 (6 bases). The CDR3 spans 13 residues. The germline V gene has CDR1 SEHNR and CDR2 FQNEAQ (reference sequence). The V end was cut by 4 bases, the J end by 6 bases, with 12 bases between. The CDR3 loop reads CASSWPQGHGYTF. In DNA form, the CDR3 reads TGTGCCAGCAGCTGGCCACAGGGCCATGGCTACACCTTC.

The chain links TRBV28 to TRBJ1-5, with D unclear. The germline V gene has CDR1 MDHEN and CDR2 SYDVKM. The CDR3 contains 17 residues. The germline V and J ends were trimmed by 6 bases and 0 bases, with 18 bases remaining between them. DNA of the CDR3: TGTGCCAGCAGCCCCCGGGTCTCAACCCATAGCAATCAGCCCCAGCATTTT. Residues: CASSPRVSTHSNQPQHF. The whole variable domain, remainder taken from reference TRBV28 and TRBJ1-5, is DVKVTQSSRYLVKRTGEKVFLECVQDMDHENMFWYRQDPGLGLRLIYFSYDVKMKEKGDIPEGYSVSREKKERFSLILESASTNQTSMYLCASSPRVSTHSNQPQHFGDGTRLSIL.

The chain uses TRBV7-3 and TRBJ2-5; no clear D. The CDR3 sequence is 13 residues long. Germline CDR1 reads SGHTA; CDR2 reads FQGTGA. Trimming pared 5 bases from V and 0 bases from J, leaving 7 bases between. DNA for the CDR3: TGTGCCAGCAGCGTCTCGTACCAAGAGACCCAGTACTTC. Its translation: CASSVSYQETQYF.

This clone has just one count. The chain recombines TRBV5-4 with TRBJ2-3; 11 bases align to TRBD2. V shed 5 bases and J 0 bases; nucleotides not matched to a gene: 8. Per the germline V gene, CDR1 is SGHNT and CDR2 is YYREEE (reference sequence). The CDR3 contains 17 residues. CDR3 amino acids: CASSPYPSGGSTDTQYF. CDR3 nucleotides: TGTGCCAGCAGTCCGTATCCTAGCGGGGGGAGCACAGATACGCAGTATTTT.

This chain uses TRBV5-1 with TRBJ2-2; maybe TRBD1 (6 bases). Germline assignment: CDR1 SGHRS and CDR2 YFSETQ. The length of the CDR3 is 15 residues. Trimming left V 0 bases short and J 6 bases short, with 12 bases between. In DNA form, the CDR3 reads TGCGCCAGCAGCTTGGATGGCAGGGGAGCCGGGGAGCTGTTTTTT. This sequence encodes CASSLDGRGAGELFF.

V is TRBV6-1 and J is TRBJ2-1; D is uncertain. Trimming stripped 0 bases from V and 4 bases from J, with 13 bases between. Germline lookup yields CDR1 MNHNS and CDR2 SASEGT. The CDR3 is 16 amino acids. CDR3 region: CASSEADERRYNEQFF. In nucleotides, the CDR3 is TGTGCCAGCAGTGAAGCGGATGAACGGCGGTACAATGAGCAGTTCTTC.

V usage is TRBV7-3 and J usage is TRBJ2-3, with no clear D. CDR1 and CDR2 (germline): SGHTA, FQGTGA. CDR3 length equals 15 residues. With 4 bases removed from V and 6 bases from J, the gap between germline ends came to 17 bases. The CDR3 reads CASSSTTSQADTQYF. CDR3 bases: TGTGCCAGCAGCTCGACAACCTCCCAAGCGGATACGCAGTATTTT.

The chain combines TRBV28 with TRBJ2-1; possible D gene TRBD2, 6 bases. Germline V CDR1 and CDR2: MDHEN, SYDVKM. V was clipped by 7 bases and J by 14 bases, with 33 bases between them. The CDR3 contains 17 residues. CDR3 DNA: TGTGCCAGCAACTCGCCGAATACCGGGACCCACGGGACTGGAAAGTTCTTC. It codes for CASNSPNTGTHGTGKFF.

V and J are TRBV19 and TRBJ1-1, with D perhaps TRBD1 (5 bases). V dropped 3 bases and J dropped 11 bases, with 16 bases sitting between them. CDR1 is LNHDA and CDR2 is SQIVND in the germline V gene (reference sequence). The CDR3 is 13 amino acids. The CDR3 sequence is CASSIAGKRGAFF. The CDR3 DNA sequence: TGTGCCAGTAGTATCGCAGGGAAGAGGGGCGCTTTCTTT.

This chain links TRBV6-6 with TRBJ1-1; D might be TRBD1 (5 bases). The CDR3 loop spans 16 amino acids. Germline V gives CDR1 MNHNY, CDR2 SVGAGI (reference sequence). The germline V and J ends were trimmed by 6 bases and 3 bases, with 20 bases remaining between them. CDR3 sequence (DNA): TGTGCCAGCAGATCCTTCGGGGGAGGGCATTACACTGAAGCTTTCTTT. Its protein product is CASRSFGGGHYTEAFF.